A selection of T cell receptor beta chains follows, all from one sample in a study of cytomegalovirus exposure and HLA in healthy donors. TCRdb keeps only in-frame clones here, not all; method: immunoSEQ multiplex PCR. The table records 83,000 or so clones, about four fifths of them present only once. Sequencing used PBMCs. The receptors derive from a woman aged 25-40 years in good health and CMV-seronegative. CDR3s include the opening cysteine and the closing phenylalanine or tryptophan. D genes are given only for firm matches. Clone size, where shown, is once, few, many, or a class for clones that have expanded.

j_call d_call clone_size v_call cdr3_nt cdr3_aa
TRBJ2-7 TRBD2 NA TRBV28 TGTGCCAGCAGTTTAGCGGGAGGGAAGAACTACGAGCAGTACTTC CASSLAGGKNYEQYF
TRBJ2-1 TRBD2 NA TRBV27 TGTGCCAGCAGTTTACATCCTAGGGCTAGCGGGAGGTCATCGTACAATGAGCAGTTCTTC CASSLHPRASGRSSYNEQFF
TRBJ2-1 TRBD2 NA TRBV5-1 TGCGCCAGCAGCGGAATGACTAGCGGGGATTACAATGAGCAGTTCTTC CASSGMTSGDYNEQFF
TRBJ2-3 TRBD2 NA TRBV5-1 TGCGCCAGCAGCTTTCTAGCGGGAGCGATAGATACGCAGTATTTT CASSFLAGAIDTQYF
TRBJ2-4 NA NA TRBV7-2 TGTGCCAGCAGCTTAGACAACAGCTTAAACATTCAGTACTTC CASSLDNSLNIQYF
TRBJ2-2 TRBD2 NA TRBV30 TGTGCCTGGAGCCCCCCGGTTAAGCGGGAGGGCCGGTGGAAGGGCGGGGAGCTGTTTTTT CAWSPPVKREGRWKGGELFF
TRBJ2-5 NA NA TRBV29-1 TGCAGCGTTAAAGGAGTCCCCTCCAAAGAAGAGACCCAGTACTTC CSVKGVPSKEETQYF
TRBJ2-7 TRBD2 NA TRBV11-2 TGTGCCAGCAGTCCGGGAGCGGGGGCCTACGAGCAGTACTTC CASSPGAGAYEQYF
TRBJ1-1 TRBD1 NA TRBV11-2 TGTGCCAGCAGCTCATCCTGGACAGGGAGGAACACTGAAGCTTTCTTT CASSSSWTGRNTEAFF
TRBJ1-2 NA NA TRBV5-5 TGTGCCAGCAGCTTCGGGTACAGGACGAACTATGGCTACACCTTC CASSFGYRTNYGYTF
TRBJ2-3 TRBD2 NA TRBV15 TGTGCCACCGGGGCGGGAGGTCGGGATACGCAGTATTTT CATGAGGRDTQYF
TRBJ1-5 NA few TRBV14 TGTGCCAGCAGCTTCAGGGGAAACAATCAGCCCCAGCATTTT CASSFRGNNQPQHF
TRBJ2-5 NA few TRBV2 TGTGCCAGCAGTGAAGACAGCTACCCGGTCTTAGTACAAGAGACCCAGTACTTC CASSEDSYPVLVQETQYF
TRBJ2-1 TRBD2 NA TRBV5-7 TGTGCCAGCAGCTGCGGACTAGCGGGAGGTTTCGATGAGCAGTTCTTC CASSCGLAGGFDEQFF
TRBJ2-5 TRBD2 NA TRBV4-1 TGCGCCAGCAGCCACCCTAGCGGGAGGGCCGGGGAGACCCAGTACTTC CASSHPSGRAGETQYF
TRBJ2-1 TRBD2 NA TRBV6-5 TGTGCCAGCTCTTCTAGCGGGAGTGGGAATGAGCAGTTCTTC CASSSSGSGNEQFF